This T cell receptor beta chain is drawn from a study of OX40 agonist ivuxolimab in advanced cancers. By proportion, this clone is medium-sized. Its target is not known. The assay was immunoSEQ multiplex PCR, and TCRdb's table has in-frame clones only and misses some. The sample holds roughly 60,000 clones; 80% to 90% are singletons and the top ten take around 2.1%. The CDR3 spans 13 residues. The germline V gene has CDR1 MDHEN and CDR2 SYDVKM. V lost 3 bases to trimming and J lost 4 bases, with 7 bases between them. Notes on the study in general: The study found that CD8+ T cells averaged more expanded clones than CD4+. Still undetermined is the antigen specificity of the expanded peripheral T cells.

The gene calls are TRBV28 and TRBJ1-5; D call uncertain. Here the sequenced sample was CD4+ or CD8+ T cells sorted from blood, taken in a trial of the OX40 agonist ivuxolimab. The sequence was obtained from an adult with an advanced solid tumor such as melanoma, head and neck, liver or kidney cancer. CDR3 nucleotide sequence: TGTGCCAGCAGTTTCCAGAGAAATCAGCCCCAGCATTTT. Its protein is CASSFQRNQPQHF.